Shown below are 29 T cell receptor beta chains from a single sample sequenced in a study of shared clonotypes between healthy human individuals. Measured with immunoSEQ multiplex PCR; TCRdb has only the in-frame clones, and not every one. The repertoire holds approximately 400,000 clones, roughly 96% seen once, with approximately 0.32% in the top ten. Sequenced material: memory CD8+ T cells sorted from blood. The subset was: CD45RO+ cells pooled with CCR7-negative TemRA cells. Receptor source: a man aged 25-40 years in good health.

V is TRBV5-4 and J is TRBJ2-4, with unresolved D. Germline V gene sequence: CDR1 SGHNT, CDR2 YYREEE (reference sequence). V dropped 4 bases and J dropped 3 bases, with 17 bases sitting between them. The CDR3 loop spans 16 amino acids. CDR3 coding DNA: TGTGCCAGCAGCCCCATGGCTGGAAATGGCAAAAACATTCAGTACTTC. Amino acids: CASSPMAGNGKNIQYF.

The chain joins TRBV5-1 to TRBJ2-1; TRBD2 aligns across 12 bases. Germline CDR1 SGHRS, CDR2 YFSETQ. The CDR3 runs to 17 residues. With V trimmed by 4 bases and J by 8 bases, 13 bases remained unmatched. The CDR3 here is CASSPGLAGLYADEQFF. The CDR3 DNA sequence: TGCGCCAGCAGCCCTGGACTAGCGGGATTGTATGCGGATGAGCAGTTCTTC.

The gene calls are TRBV7-3 and TRBJ2-1; a possible D gene is TRBD2 (5 bases). Germline V gene sequence: CDR1 SGHTA, CDR2 FQGTGA. The CDR3 has 16 amino acids. With 1 base removed from V and 5 bases from J, the gap between germline ends came to 15 bases. The CDR3 DNA reads as TGTGCCAGCAGCTTAAAGATCTCCGGGATCAACAATGAGCAGTTCTTC. This encodes CASSLKISGINNEQFF.

Here the CDR3 reads CASITIPRRNTGELFF. Here the CDR3 DNA reads TGTGCCAGCATTACAATACCTAGACGTAACACCGGGGAGCTGTTTTTT. The genes are TRBV5-4 and TRBJ2-2; D is undetermined. This CDR3 region has 16 residues. The ends were cut back, 6 bases at V and 2 bases at J, with 17 bases in the middle. The germline V gene has CDR1 SGHNT and CDR2 YYREEE (reference sequence).

The genes are TRBV14 and TRBJ2-1; D possibly corresponds to TRBD1 (6 bases). The V end was cut by 7 bases, the J end by 10 bases, with 29 bases between. CDR1 SGHDN and CDR2 FVKESK come from the germline V gene. CDR3 length: 17 residues. CDR3 nucleotide sequence: TGTGCCAGCATCCGATCGGCGTGGGGGCCCCCCGGAAGAGAGCAGTTCTTC. Translated, it gives CASIRSAWGPPGREQFF.

The chain links TRBV28 to TRBJ2-4; D remains ambiguous. The CDR3 contains 12 residues. Germline V CDR1 and CDR2: MDHEN, SYDVKM. Between the trimmed V and J ends, which lost 3 bases and 7 bases, there was a span of 7 bases. The CDR3 DNA reads TGTGCCAGCAGTTTTATAAGGAACATTCAGTACTTC. It specifies CASSFIRNIQYF.

This rearrangement joins TRBV10-3 to TRBJ2-5; 8 positions match TRBD1. V trimming: 7 bases; J trimming: 1 base; junction bases outside the gene matches: 5. Germline V gene lookup returns CDR1 ENHRY and CDR2 SYGVKD. This CDR3 has 14 residues. The CDR3 here is CAIKSDRAQETQYF. DNA of the CDR3: TGTGCCATCAAATCGGACAGGGCCCAAGAGACCCAGTACTTC.

The gene calls are TRBV19 and TRBJ2-3, with D possibly being TRBD2 (5 bases). Germline V lookup: CDR1 LNHDA, CDR2 SQIVND (reference sequence). V was trimmed by 3 bases and J by 5 bases, leaving 15 bases between them. The CDR3 loop spans 15 amino acids. The CDR3 here is CASSMQSLRGDTQYF. The CDR3 DNA sequence: TGTGCCAGTAGTATGCAGAGCCTCCGGGGAGATACGCAGTATTTT.

This clone was counted between two and nine times. The rearrangement links TRBV5-1 to TRBJ1-1, with D perhaps TRBD1 (6 bases). CDR3 length equals 14 residues. Trimming stripped 0 bases from V and 7 bases from J, with 13 bases between. In germline, CDR1 is SGHRS, CDR2 YFSETQ. The CDR3 DNA follows: TGCGCCAGCAGCTTGGGATCCAGGGGAGGTGAAGCTTTCTTT. Protein: CASSLGSRGGEAFF.

The V gene is TRBV30, the J gene TRBJ2-7, with 13 bases identical to TRBD2. CDR3 size: 16 residues. The V and J ends lost 5 bases and 0 bases, in that order; junction bases with no gene match: 7. Germline CDR1 is GTSNPN and CDR2 is SVGIG (reference sequence). CDR3 sequence reads: CAWSRGLAGLSYEQYF. DNA of the CDR3: TGTGCCTGGTCGAGGGGACTAGCGGGACTCTCCTACGAGCAGTACTTC.

The V gene is TRBV11-2, the J gene TRBJ2-6, with 8 nucleotides matching TRBD1. The CDR3 totals 18 residues. V lost 5 bases to trimming and J lost 4 bases; unmatched junction nucleotides: 13. Germline assignment: CDR1 SGHAT and CDR2 FQNNGV. CDR3 nucleotide sequence: TGTGCCAGCAGCCCAGACCCGGACAGGGCGCGAGGGGCCAACGTCCTGACTTTC. Translated: CASSPDPDRARGANVLTF.

The chain uses TRBV9 and TRBJ1-4, with D uncertain. V gave up 0 bases and J gave up 7 bases, with 13 bases separating them. CDR3 length: 15 amino acids. Germline V gene data show CDR1 as SGDLS and CDR2 as YYNGEE. CDR3 amino acids: CASSVGAASFEKLFF. The CDR3 DNA reads TGTGCCAGCAGCGTAGGAGCAGCCTCCTTTGAAAAACTGTTTTTT.

V is TRBV29-1 and J is TRBJ1-2; D gene ambiguous. Deletions cut 5 bases from V and 4 bases from J, with 11 bases between. This CDR3 comprises 12 residues. The germline V gene encodes CDR1 SQVTM and CDR2 ANQGSEA. Here the CDR3 reads CSVCSSSYGYTF. CDR3 nucleotides: TGCAGCGTTTGTAGCAGTTCCTATGGCTACACCTTC.

This clone was observed a single time. J is TRBJ2-2 and V is TRBV11-3, with TRBD1 matching over 10 bases. V was clipped by 1 base and J by 7 bases; unmatched bases: 0. CDR3 length: 14 amino acids. Germline V gene sequence: CDR1 SGHNT, CDR2 YENEEA. The CDR3 is CASSLGTGGGELFF. CDR3 DNA sequence: TGTGCCAGCAGCTTAGGGACAGGGGGCGGGGAGCTGTTTTTT.

V usage is TRBV29-1 and J usage is TRBJ2-3; 14 bases line up with TRBD2. The CDR3 contains 17 residues. Germline assignment: CDR1 SQVTM and CDR2 ANQGSEA. J lost 2 bases, V lost 3 bases, and 7 bases had no gene match. CDR3 in amino acids: CSVDPGLAGGPTDTQYF. The DNA for the CDR3 is TGCAGCGTTGATCCCGGACTAGCGGGAGGCCCCACAGATACGCAGTATTTT.

The chain is built from TRBV10-1 and TRBJ2-1; maybe TRBD2 (5 bases). Trimming took 2 bases from V and 12 from J, leaving 11 bases between them. The germline CDR1 and CDR2 sequences are WNHNN and SYGVQD (reference sequence). The CDR3 has 12 amino acids. The CDR3 sequence: CASSETAAGQFF. Written as DNA, the CDR3 is TGCGCCAGCAGTGAGACCGCGGCGGGGCAGTTCTTC.

The chain couples TRBV5-1 to TRBJ1-1; 7 bases line up with TRBD1. V shed 3 bases and J 4 bases; nucleotides not matched to a gene: 9. The CDR3 contains 15 residues. CDR1 and CDR2 from the germline V gene are SGHRS and YFSETQ. The CDR3 bases are TGCGCCAGCAGCTCTTCGACAGGGAGGGGCACTGAAGCTTTCTTT. It encodes CASSSSTGRGTEAFF.

This chain links TRBV15 with TRBJ2-5, with no clear D. The V and J ends lost 4 bases and 1 base respectively, with 4 bases between them. This CDR3 has 12 residues. CDR1 is LNHNV and CDR2 is YYDKDF in the germline V gene (reference sequence). The CDR3 is CATSKPQETQYF. As DNA, the CDR3 is TGTGCCACCAGCAAACCCCAAGAGACCCAGTACTTC.

The V and J genes are TRBV5-4 and TRBJ2-1; 12 nucleotides agree with TRBD2. The CDR3 spans 17 residues. With V trimmed by 1 base and J by 5 bases, 7 bases remained unmatched. Germline V gene data show CDR1 as SGHNT and CDR2 as YYREEE (reference sequence). The CDR3 sequence: CASSLTSGRSWHNEQFF. The CDR3 DNA follows: TGTGCCAGCAGCTTGACTAGCGGGAGGAGTTGGCACAATGAGCAGTTCTTC.

CDR3 DNA: TGTGCCAGCACCCTTGGGGGCCCCACAGATACGCAGTATTTT. Translated: CASTLGGPTDTQYF. The chain links TRBV28 to TRBJ2-3; D perhaps matches TRBD1 (6 bases). The germline CDR1 and CDR2 sequences are MDHEN and SYDVKM. The germline V and J ends were trimmed by 7 bases and 2 bases, with 13 bases remaining between them. The CDR3 totals 14 residues. Supplemented by reference TRBV28 and TRBJ2-3, the full variable domain reads DVKVTQSSRYLVKRTGEKVFLECVQDMDHENMFWYRQDPGLGLRLIYFSYDVKMKEKGDIPEGYSVSREKKERFSLILESASTNQTSMYLCASTLGGPTDTQYFGPGTRLTVL.

V usage is TRBV5-6 and J usage is TRBJ1-2; D unresolved. The ends were cut back, 0 bases at V and 4 bases at J, with 7 bases in the middle. This CDR3 region has 13 residues. The V gene's germline CDR1 is SGHDT and CDR2 YYEEEE. Here the CDR3 reads CASSLGGSYGYTF. In nucleotides, the CDR3 is TGTGCCAGCAGCTTGGGTGGTTCCTATGGCTACACCTTC.

The chain has TRBV4-1 and TRBJ1-2; 7 positions match TRBD1. Germline lookup yields CDR1 MGHRA and CDR2 YSYEKL. This CDR3 contains 16 residues. J was trimmed by 2 bases and V by 4 bases; bases with no gene match: 10. In DNA form, the CDR3 reads TGCGCCAGCAGCCGCCTTTACAGGGGTCGAAACTATGGCTACACCTTC. Translating it yields CASSRLYRGRNYGYTF.

This chain joins TRBV4-2 and TRBJ1-5; TRBD1 is a possible D gene (6 bases). The germline CDR1 and CDR2 sequences are LGHNA and YNFKEQ. V gave up 4 bases and J gave up 3 bases, with 7 bases separating them. This CDR3 has 13 residues. In nucleotides, the CDR3 is TGTGCCAGCAGCCTGGGGGCCAATCAGCCCCAGCATTTT. Translating gives CASSLGANQPQHF.

V usage is TRBV14 and J usage is TRBJ2-6; no firm D call. Germline assignment: CDR1 SGHDN and CDR2 FVKESK. Between the trimmed V and J ends, which lost 4 bases and 2 bases, there was a span of 9 bases. This CDR3 region has 15 residues. The CDR3 bases are TGTGCCAGCAGCCGAGGAATGACTGGGGCCAACGTCCTGACTTTC. It yields the protein CASSRGMTGANVLTF.

The V gene is TRBV10-3, the J gene TRBJ1-2; D uncertain. The CDR3 covers 11 residues. Between the trimmed V and J ends, which lost 4 bases and 3 bases, there was a span of 3 bases. Germline V gene data show CDR1 as ENHRY and CDR2 as SYGVKD. The CDR3 coding sequence is TGTGCCATCAGTGTGGACTATGGCTACACCTTC. Translated, it gives CAISVDYGYTF.

This sequence joins TRBV9 and TRBJ2-7, with 8 positions matching TRBD2. The CDR3 length is 15 residues. Germline V gene sequence: CDR1 SGDLS, CDR2 YYNGEE. The J segment lost 1 base and the V segment lost 1 base, leaving 4 bases of the junction unmatched. For the CDR3, the DNA is TGTGCCAGCAGCGTAAGTCCGGGAGGGTCCTACGAGCAGTACTTC. It specifies CASSVSPGGSYEQYF. The complete variable domain, with remaining parts taken from reference TRBV9 and TRBJ2-7, reads DSGVTQTPKHLITATGQRVTLRCSPRSGDLSVYWYQQSLDQGLQFLIQYYNGEERAKGNILERFSAQQFPDLHSELNLSSLELGDSALYFCASSVSPGGSYEQYFGPGTRLTVT.

V usage is TRBV30 and J usage is TRBJ2-5; D is uncertain. The germline V gene has CDR1 GTSNPN and CDR2 SVGIG (reference sequence). There are 14 residues in the CDR3. Trimming removed 8 bases from V and 4 bases from J, with 20 bases in between. The CDR3 protein is CARSPAYSGETQYF. Written as DNA, the CDR3 is TGTGCCCGATCACCCGCATATTCCGGAGAGACCCAGTACTTC.

This clone was seen a single time. The genes are TRBV30 and TRBJ2-2; D remains unclear. Trimming took off 3 bases at V and 1 base at J, with 6 bases between the two ends. The CDR3 is 13 residues long. Germline V gives CDR1 GTSNPN, CDR2 SVGIG (reference sequence). The CDR3 DNA sequence: TGTGCCTGGAGGCCACAGAACACCGGGGAGCTGTTTTTT. This gives the protein CAWRPQNTGELFF.

This clone turned up a few times. The chain recombines TRBV7-6 with TRBJ2-1; D is ambiguous. The CDR3 spans 13 residues. V was shortened by 4 bases and J by 5 bases, with 9 bases between the two germline ends. The germline gives CDR1 SGHVS, CDR2 FNYEAQ. CDR3 bases: TGTGCCAGCAGCTCTTACGGAAACAATGAGCAGTTCTTC. It specifies CASSSYGNNEQFF.